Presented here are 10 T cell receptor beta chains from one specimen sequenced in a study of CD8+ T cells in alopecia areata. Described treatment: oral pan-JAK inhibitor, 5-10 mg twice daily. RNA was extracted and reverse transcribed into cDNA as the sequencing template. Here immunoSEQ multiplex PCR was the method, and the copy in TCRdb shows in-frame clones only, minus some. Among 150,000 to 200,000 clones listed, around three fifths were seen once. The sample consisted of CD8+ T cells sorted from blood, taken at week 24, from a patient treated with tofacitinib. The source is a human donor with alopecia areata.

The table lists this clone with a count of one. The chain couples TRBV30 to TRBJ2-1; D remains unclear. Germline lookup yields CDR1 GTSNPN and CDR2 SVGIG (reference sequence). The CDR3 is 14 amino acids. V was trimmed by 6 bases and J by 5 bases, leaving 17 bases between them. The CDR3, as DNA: TGTGCCTGTCAGCGTGCGCAGGCTAACAATGAGCAGTTCTTC. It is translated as CACQRAQANNEQFF.

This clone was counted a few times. In nucleotides, the CDR3 is TGTGCCAGCAGCCCAGGGACAGGGATCAGGGCTTTCTTT. Encoded protein: CASSPGTGIRAFF. The chain couples TRBV5-6 to TRBJ1-1; 9 nucleotides line up with TRBD1. CDR3 length: 13 residues. CDR1 is SGHDT, CDR2 YYEEEE, per germline. Trimming at V came to 4 bases and at J to 11 bases, leaving 9 bases not matched to a gene. Together with reference TRBV5-6 and TRBJ1-1, the CDR3 gives the full variable domain: DAGVTQSPTHLIKTRGQQVTLRCSPKSGHDTVSWYQQALGQGPQFIFQYYEEEERQRGNFPDRFSGHQFPNYSSELNVNALLLGDSALYLCASSPGTGIRAFFGQGTRLTVV.

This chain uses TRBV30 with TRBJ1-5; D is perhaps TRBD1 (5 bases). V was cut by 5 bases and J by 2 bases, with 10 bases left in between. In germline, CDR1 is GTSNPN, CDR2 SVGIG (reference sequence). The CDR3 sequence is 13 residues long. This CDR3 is CAWAEQGNQPQHF. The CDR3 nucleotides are TGTGCCTGGGCGGAACAGGGCAATCAGCCCCAGCATTTT.

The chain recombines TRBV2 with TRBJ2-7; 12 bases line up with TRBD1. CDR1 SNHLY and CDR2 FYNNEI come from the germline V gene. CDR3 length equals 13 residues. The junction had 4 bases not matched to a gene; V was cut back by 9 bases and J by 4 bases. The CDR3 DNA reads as TGTGCCAGGGGACAGGGGGCGGATTACGAGCAGTACTTC. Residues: CARGQGADYEQYF. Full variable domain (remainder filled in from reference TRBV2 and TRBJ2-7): EPEVTQTPSHQVTQMGQEVILRCVPISNHLYFYWYRQILGQKVEFLVSFYNNEISEKSEIFDDQFSVERPDGSNFTLKIRSTKLEDSAMYFCARGQGADYEQYFGPGTRLTVT.

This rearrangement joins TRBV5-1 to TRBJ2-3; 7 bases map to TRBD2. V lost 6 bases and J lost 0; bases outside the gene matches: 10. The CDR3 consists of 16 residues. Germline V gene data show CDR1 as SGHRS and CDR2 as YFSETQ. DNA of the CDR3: TGCGCCAGCACGACAAAGGCGGGGGTTAGCACAGATACGCAGTATTTT. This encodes CASTTKAGVSTDTQYF.

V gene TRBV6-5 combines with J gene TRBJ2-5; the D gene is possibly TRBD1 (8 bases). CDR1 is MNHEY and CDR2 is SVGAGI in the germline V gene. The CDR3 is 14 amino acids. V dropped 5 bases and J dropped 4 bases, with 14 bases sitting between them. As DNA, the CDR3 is TGTGCCAGCAGTCTCACAGGGGGGGGAGAGACCCAGTACTTC. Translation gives CASSLTGGGETQYF.

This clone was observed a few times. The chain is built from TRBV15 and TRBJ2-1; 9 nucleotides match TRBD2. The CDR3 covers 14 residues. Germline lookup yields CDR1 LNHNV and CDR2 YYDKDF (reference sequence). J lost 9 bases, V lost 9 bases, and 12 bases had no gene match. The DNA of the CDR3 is TGTGCCACAGATAGCGGGGGCTTACAATCTGAGCAGTTCTTC. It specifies CATDSGGLQSEQFF.

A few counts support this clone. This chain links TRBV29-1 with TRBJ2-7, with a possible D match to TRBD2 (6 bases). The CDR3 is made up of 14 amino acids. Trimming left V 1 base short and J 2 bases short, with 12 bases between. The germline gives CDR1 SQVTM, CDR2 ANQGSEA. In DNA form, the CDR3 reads TGCAGCGTTGAAGTGCGGGGTTCCGCCTACGAGCAGTACTTC. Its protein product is CSVEVRGSAYEQYF.

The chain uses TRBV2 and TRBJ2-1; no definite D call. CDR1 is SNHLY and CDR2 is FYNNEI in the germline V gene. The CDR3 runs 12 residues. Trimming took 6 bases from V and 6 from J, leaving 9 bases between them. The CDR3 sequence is CASRGRVNEQFF. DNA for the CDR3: TGTGCCAGCAGGGGAAGAGTCAATGAGCAGTTCTTC.

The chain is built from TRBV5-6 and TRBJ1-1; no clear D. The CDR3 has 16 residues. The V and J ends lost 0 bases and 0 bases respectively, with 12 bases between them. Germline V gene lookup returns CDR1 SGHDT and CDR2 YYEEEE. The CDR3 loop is CASSLERKRLNTEAFF. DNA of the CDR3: TGTGCCAGCAGCTTGGAAAGGAAACGATTGAACACTGAAGCTTTCTTT. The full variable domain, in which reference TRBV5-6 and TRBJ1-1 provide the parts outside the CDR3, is DAGVTQSPTHLIKTRGQQVTLRCSPKSGHDTVSWYQQALGQGPQFIFQYYEEEERQRGNFPDRFSGHQFPNYSSELNVNALLLGDSALYLCASSLERKRLNTEAFFGQGTRLTVV.